The 29 T cell receptor beta chains listed next were all sequenced from one sample in a study of blood T cells in healthy people across ages. PCR was performed a second time for roughly 7 to 11 cycles using a sample-barcoded 5' primer and a J-beta primer mix. TCRdb analysed the 5' RACE reads with MiXCR anew, one entry per CDR3 protein. Of about 640,000 distinct CDR3 sequences listed, under 70% are singletons. The source material was blood. These receptors were taken from a man between 60 and 75 years old in good health.

The rearrangement links TRBV6-5 to TRBJ2-1, with 11 bases identical to TRBD2. Trimming removed 6 bases from V and 6 bases from J; junction bases left unmatched: 7. The CDR3 spans 15 residues. Germline-derived CDR1 and CDR2 are MNHEY and SVGAGI. The CDR3 protein is CASRRGTSGGNEQFF. The CDR3 region has the DNA TGTGCCAGCAGGCGCGGGACTAGCGGTGGCAATGAGCAGTTCTTC.

The chain recombines TRBV5-1 with TRBJ2-1; a weak D match, TRBD2 (5 bases). The V gene lost 4 bases and the J gene lost 2 bases, with 13 bases spanning the gap. The CDR3 sequence is 15 residues long. Germline V CDR1 and CDR2: SGHRS, YFSETQ. The CDR3 coding sequence is TGCGCCAGCAGCGCGCGGGTCGGAGCCTACAATGAGCAGTTCTTC. Encoded protein: CASSARVGAYNEQFF.

This clonotype was counted once. The chain carries TRBV3-1 and TRBJ2-7; D possibly corresponds to TRBD1 (5 bases). The J call may be mistaken, given a closer DNA end match to TRBJ2-5. CDR3 size: 12 residues. The V gene's germline CDR1 is LGHDT and CDR2 YNNKEL (reference sequence). CDR3 DNA sequence: TGTGCCAGCAGCCAACTAAGGGGGACCCAGTACTTC. This translates into CASSQLRGTQYF.

This chain's CDR3 is CASSASGTGEETQYF. The CDR3 DNA sequence: TGTGCCAGCAGCGCATCCGGGACAGGGGAAGAGACCCAGTACTTC. The V call is TRBV7-7, the J call TRBJ2-5; 10 bases match TRBD1. With 5 bases clipped from V and 3 bases from J, the junction kept 6 bases outside the gene matches. The CDR3 contains 15 residues. Germline V gives CDR1 SSHAT, CDR2 FNYEAQ (reference sequence).

The chain is built from TRBV3-1 and TRBJ2-3, with 10 bases fitting TRBD1. The CDR3 has 17 residues. CDR1 is LGHDT and CDR2 is YNNKEL in the germline V gene (reference sequence). V dropped 1 base and J dropped 6; count of bases not matched to a gene: 10. The CDR3 loop reads CASSQAGQGMYVDTQYF. CDR3 sequence (DNA): TGTGCCAGCAGCCAAGCGGGACAGGGGATGTATGTTGATACGCAGTATTTT.

The chain links TRBV10-3 to TRBJ1-1, with D possibly TRBD1 on 5 matching bases. Trimming stripped 3 bases from V and 2 bases from J, with 10 bases between. Germline CDR1 reads ENHRY; CDR2 reads SYGVKD. This CDR3 region has 14 residues. The CDR3: CAISEQQANTEAFF. CDR3 bases: TGTGCCATCAGTGAACAACAGGCTAACACTGAAGCTTTCTTT.

Notes on this clonotype: Sequence at one end of the junction differs from germline and may be a read error. The chain employs TRBV6-4 and TRBJ2-7, with 12 bases aligning to TRBD1. The CDR3 loop spans 14 amino acids. The germline V gene has CDR1 MRHNA and CDR2 SNTAGT. The CDR3 loop reads CASSPGQGASEQYF. The DNA for the CDR3 is TGCGCCAGCAGTCCGGGACAGGGGGCTAGCGAGCAGTACTTC.

This chain links TRBV7-2 with TRBJ2-1; 11 bases map to TRBD2. The trim removed 5 bases at V and 5 bases at J, leaving 5 bases unmatched. Germline V gene lookup returns CDR1 SGHTA and CDR2 FQGNSA. The CDR3 extends over 15 amino acids. Written as DNA, the CDR3 is TGTGCCAGCAGCGGCGGGACTAGCGGCAACAATGAGCAGTTCTTC. Protein: CASSGGTSGNNEQFF.

J is TRBJ2-1 and V is TRBV4-2, with D maybe TRBD2 (5 bases). The V gene lost 4 bases and the J gene lost 10 bases, with 11 bases spanning the gap. In germline, CDR1 is LGHNA, CDR2 YNFKEQ. The CDR3 sequence is 12 residues long. CDR3 sequence (DNA): TGTGCCAGCAGCCGAGTGAGGGAGGAGCAGTTCTTC. Translation gives CASSRVREEQFF.

This clonotype was seen a few times. The rearrangement uses TRBV9 and TRBJ2-2; no reliable D call. The germline V gene has CDR1 SGDLS and CDR2 YYNGEE. The germline V and J ends were trimmed by 0 bases and 1 base, with 7 bases remaining between them. The CDR3 has 15 amino acids. The CDR3 nucleotides read TGTGCCAGCAGCGTAGCGGCAGAGAACACCGGGGAGCTGTTTTTT. Translation: CASSVAAENTGELFF.

This clonotype showed up many times. A much larger clone differs by one base, so this may be a read error. V usage is TRBV27 and J usage is TRBJ2-5; 11 nucleotides match TRBD1. V trimming: 7 bases; J trimming: 11 bases; junction bases outside the gene matches: 12. CDR1 is MNHEY, CDR2 SMNVEV, per germline (reference sequence). CDR3 size: 14 residues. The CDR3 nucleotides read TGTGCCAGCACCGGGACAGGGGGGTACAATGAGCAGTACTTC. Its protein is CASTGTGGYNEQYF.

This clonotype was detected only a few times. This chain joins TRBV29-1 and TRBJ2-1; the D gene is possibly TRBD1 (5 bases). V lost 4 bases, J lost 7 bases, and 20 bases lay in between. The germline V gene encodes CDR1 SQVTM and CDR2 ANQGSEA. This CDR3 has 15 amino acids. The CDR3 sequence: CSVGGRGGPRNEQFF. CDR3 DNA sequence: TGCAGCGTTGGAGGAAGGGGTGGCCCGCGAAATGAGCAGTTCTTC.

The chain has TRBV20-1 and TRBJ1-5; D might be TRBD1 (6 bases). Between the trimmed V and J ends, which lost 5 bases and 6 bases, there was a span of 17 bases. CDR1 is DFQATT, CDR2 SNEGSKA, per germline (reference sequence). CDR3 length: 14 amino acids. The CDR3 region has the DNA TGCAGTGCTCTTAAAACTACAGGGAGTCAGCCCCAGCATTTT. Its protein is CSALKTTGSQPQHF.

The chain employs TRBV3-1 and TRBJ2-7; no clear D gene. V gave up 2 bases and J gave up 1 base, with 6 bases separating them. The germline CDR1 and CDR2 sequences are LGHDT and YNNKEL (reference sequence). The CDR3 length is 13 residues. CDR3 amino acids: CASSQIASYEQYF. In DNA form, the CDR3 reads TGTGCCAGCAGCCAAATCGCTTCCTACGAGCAGTACTTC.

The chain carries TRBV24-1 and TRBJ2-6; D is perhaps TRBD2 (6 bases). The germline CDR1 and CDR2 sequences are KGHDR and SFDVKD. The V and J ends lost 9 bases and 4 bases respectively, with 12 bases between them. The CDR3 contains 14 residues. CDR3 in DNA: TGTGCCACCTCGACGGGAGAGGGGGCCAACGTCCTGACTTTC. Translated, it gives CATSTGEGANVLTF.

Here the CDR3 DNA reads TGTGCCAGCAGCCCAAGACAGGGGGGAGTTAATGAGCAGTACTTC. Protein product: CASSPRQGGVNEQYF. This sequence joins TRBV7-9 and TRBJ2-5, with 9 bases matching TRBD1. The CDR3 extends over 15 amino acids. The trim removed 5 bases at V and 11 bases at J, leaving 15 bases unmatched. Germline CDR1 SEHNR, CDR2 FQNEAQ (reference sequence).

V usage is TRBV4-1 and J usage is TRBJ2-3; D is perhaps TRBD1 (6 bases). The CDR3 sequence is 15 residues long. V gave up 4 bases and J gave up 2 bases, with 13 bases separating them. Germline V gives CDR1 MGHRA, CDR2 YSYEKL. In DNA form, the CDR3 reads TGCGCCAGCAGCCTTAATGAGGGGGACACAGATACGCAGTATTTT. Amino acid sequence: CASSLNEGDTDTQYF.

In nucleotides, the CDR3 is TGTGCCAGCAGTGTGCCTCCGGAGACCCAGTACTTC. It translates to CASSVPPETQYF. The J gene is TRBJ2-5, the V gene TRBV6-2 or TRBV6-3; D is undetermined. CDR1 and CDR2 (germline): MNHEY, SVGEGT. V was clipped by 5 bases and J by 5 bases, with 9 bases between them. The CDR3 spans 12 residues.

This clonotype came up many times. The genes are TRBV7-9 and TRBJ2-5; D call uncertain. The CDR3 is 14 amino acids. Germline lookup yields CDR1 SEHNR and CDR2 FQNEAQ (reference sequence). Trimming left V 4 bases short and J 2 bases short, with 11 bases between. The CDR3 DNA follows: TGTGCCAGCAGCTATAGGGAACAGCAAGAGACCCAGTACTTC. It yields the protein CASSYREQQETQYF.

This clonotype was counted once. CDR3: CSARSGVYNEQFF. The CDR3, as DNA: TGCAGTGCTAGGAGCGGGGTTTACAATGAGCAGTTCTTC. V usage is TRBV20-1 and J usage is TRBJ2-1, with 7 bases that match TRBD2. Germline-derived CDR1 and CDR2 are DFQATT and SNEGSKA (reference sequence). The CDR3 runs 13 residues. With V trimmed by 3 bases and J by 4 bases, 3 bases remained unmatched.

The rearrangement links TRBV11-2 to TRBJ2-1; 10 bases align to TRBD2. The CDR3 is 15 residues long. Looked up from germline, CDR1 is SGHAT and CDR2 is FQNNGV. V trimming: 4 bases; J trimming: 5 bases; junction bases outside the gene matches: 5. CDR3 amino acids: CASSSGTSAHNEQFF. The DNA for the CDR3 is TGTGCCAGCAGCTCCGGGACTAGCGCCCACAATGAGCAGTTCTTC.

The rearrangement links TRBV7-2 to TRBJ2-1; tentative D call: TRBD2 (5 bases). Germline V gives CDR1 SGHTA, CDR2 FQGNSA. This CDR3 contains 11 residues. Trimming left V 5 bases short and J 15 bases short, with 14 bases between. CDR3 coding DNA: TGTGCCAGCAGCGCACCGGGAAGGCTGTTCTTC. Translating gives CASSAPGRLFF.

This chain links TRBV4-2 with TRBJ2-5; D remains unclear. The V gene lost 1 base and the J gene lost 5 bases, with 14 bases spanning the gap. The CDR3 loop spans 15 amino acids. CDR1 LGHNA and CDR2 YNFKEQ come from the germline V gene. DNA for the CDR3: TGTGCCAGCAGCCAAGGGTCCGGTATTGGGGAGACCCAGTACTTC. Translating gives CASSQGSGIGETQYF.

CDR3 region: CASSSLGDSYNEQFF. The CDR3 DNA follows: TGTGCCAGCAGTAGCCTCGGGGACTCCTACAATGAGCAGTTCTTC. The J gene is TRBJ2-1, the V gene TRBV5-5, with D maybe TRBD2 (5 bases). From germline, CDR1 is SGHKS and CDR2 YYEKEE (reference sequence). The germline V and J ends were trimmed by 5 bases and 0 bases, with 12 bases remaining between them. CDR3 length equals 15 residues.

The gene calls are TRBV6-4 and TRBJ1-2; perhaps TRBD1 as D (5 bases). CDR3 length equals 14 residues. V was trimmed by 5 bases and J by 6 bases, leaving 16 bases between them. Per the germline V gene, CDR1 is MRHNA and CDR2 is SNTAGT. The CDR3, as DNA: TGTGCCAGCAGTCCCCTGGGGCGGGGGGATGGCTACACCTTC. Protein product: CASSPLGRGDGYTF.

The rearrangement links TRBV5-1 to TRBJ2-1; 8 bases align to TRBD1. The length of the CDR3 is 14 residues. Germline CDR1 reads SGHRS; CDR2 reads YFSETQ. Trimming removed 3 bases from V and 5 bases from J; junction bases left unmatched: 4. The CDR3 bases are TGCGCCAGCAGCTCCCAGACAGGGGACAATGAGCAGTTCTTC. This sequence encodes CASSSQTGDNEQFF.

V usage is TRBV2 and J usage is TRBJ1-2; D is unclear. Germline loops: CDR1 SNHLY, CDR2 FYNNEI. The V end lost 1 base, the J end lost 8 bases, and 14 bases lay between the germline ends. The CDR3 has 14 amino acids. The CDR3 spells CASSEDRGTLGYTF. CDR3 nucleotide sequence: TGTGCCAGCAGTGAAGATCGGGGTACCCTCGGCTACACCTTC. The full variable domain, with the rest looked up from reference TRBV2 and TRBJ1-2, is EPEVTQTPSHQVTQMGQEVILRCVPISNHLYFYWYRQILGQKVEFLVSFYNNEISEKSEIFDDQFSVERPDGSNFTLKIRSTKLEDSAMYFCASSEDRGTLGYTFGSGTRLTVV.

V and J are TRBV21-1 and TRBJ2-3; TRBD2 reflects the table's D call only, with no check against the DNA. TRBV21-1 is listed as a pseudogene. The CDR3 sequence is 18 residues long. The DNA of the CDR3 is TGTGCCAGCAGCAAAGCTCAGGGGACTAGCGGGGGGGCAGATACGCAGTATTTT. Its translation: CASSKAQGTSGGADTQYF.

The table lists this clonotype with a few counts. The chain joins TRBV5-5 to TRBJ2-5, with 7 bases that match TRBD1. The better agreement between TRBJ2-7 and the DNA end casts doubt on the J call. CDR1 is SGHKS and CDR2 is YYEKEE in the germline V gene (reference sequence). CDR3 length: 15 amino acids. In DNA form, the CDR3 reads TGTGCCAGCAGCCTCGATGGGACAGTTTCTTACGAGCAGTACTTC. Its translation: CASSLDGTVSYEQYF.